This paragraph covers one TCR beta chain sequence. Its antigen is not identified. This entry belongs to a study of Ad26.COV2.S vaccination and SARS-CoV-2 variants. As for the study in general: Recipients of Ad26.COV2.S got it intramuscularly, once or twice 56 days apart. Study-level findings and limits: The study found similar non-spike TCR breadth in vaccine and placebo recipients. Placebo recipients had lower spike-specific TCR breadth than vaccine recipients.

This sample's treatment: around 19 received Ad26.COV2.S at low or high dose, single or two shots; 5 received placebo; per-sample allocation not given. Each sample was drawn 63 days after the first injection (of vaccine or placebo). Expressing Wuhan-strain SARS-CoV-2 spike, an Ad26 vector served as the vaccine. CDR1 and CDR2 (germline): SGHRS, YFSETQ. CDR3 length equals 18 residues. The V segment lost 3 bases and the J segment 0 bases; nucleotides outside the gene matches: 11. Generated by immunoSEQ multiplex PCR, the TCRdb table keeps only in-frame clones and is missing some. The sample yields about 680,000 clones, about 90% seen once.

The sequence was obtained from a person between 18 and 60 years old who received the Ad26.COV2.S COVID-19 vaccine or a placebo. V gene TRBV5-1 combines with J gene TRBJ2-2; 7 nucleotides match TRBD1. Material: peripheral blood, obtained in a trial of Ad26.COV2.S vaccine versus placebo. The chain's CDR3 is CASSYRDRDLSNTGELFF. The CDR3 coding sequence is TGCGCCAGCAGCTATCGAGACAGGGACCTATCGAACACCGGGGAGCTGTTTTTT.